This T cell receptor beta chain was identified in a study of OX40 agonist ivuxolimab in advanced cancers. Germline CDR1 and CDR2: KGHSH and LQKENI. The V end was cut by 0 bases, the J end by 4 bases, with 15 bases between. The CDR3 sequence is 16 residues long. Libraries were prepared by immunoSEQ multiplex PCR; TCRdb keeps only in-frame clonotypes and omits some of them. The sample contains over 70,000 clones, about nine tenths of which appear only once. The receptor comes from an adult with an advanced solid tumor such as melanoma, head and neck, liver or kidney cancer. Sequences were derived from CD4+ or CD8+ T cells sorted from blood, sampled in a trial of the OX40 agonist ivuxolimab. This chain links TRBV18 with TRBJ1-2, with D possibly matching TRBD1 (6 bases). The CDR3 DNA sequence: TGTGCCAGCTCACCACCTATGACAGGCGTTCCCTATGGCTACACCTTC. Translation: CASSPPMTGVPYGYTF. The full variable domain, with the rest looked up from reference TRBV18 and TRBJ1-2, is NAGVMQNPRHLVRRRGQEARLRCSPMKGHSHVYWYRQLPEEGLKFMVYLQKENIIDESGMPKERFSAEFPKEGPSILRIQQVVRGDSAAYFCASSPPMTGVPYGYTFGSGTRLTVV.